The 5 T cell receptor beta chains below were found in one sample sequenced in a study of human T cells and chemical hapten exposure. TCRdb reanalysed the RACE reads using MiXCR and keeps one entry per CDR3 protein. This sample carries tens of thousands of distinct CDR3 sequences, over 9% of them seen once, and the ten largest clones take less than 35%. Time point denoted: pre-sensitization, week 0. As to treatment: therapeutic diphenylcyclopropenone sensitization with weekly scalp DPC. Extraction of total RNA was performed on unfractionated whole blood. The sample consisted of whole blood, taken in connection with sensitization to the hapten diphenylcyclopropenone (DPC). These receptors were obtained from a man aged 45 to 65 with alopecia areata. Some clones in this sample may be carry-over from other donors' samples.

This clonotype was recorded many times. The chain joins TRBV3-1 to TRBJ2-1; 7 bases line up with TRBD2. V shed 1 base, J shed 8 bases, and the junction held 5 bases outside the gene matches. This CDR3 has 14 amino acids. Germline-derived CDR1 and CDR2 are LGHDT and YNNKEL (reference sequence). This CDR3 is CASSQGTRVYEQFF. In DNA, the CDR3 is TGTGCCAGCAGCCAAGGGACTAGAGTATATGAGCAGTTCTTC.

The table lists this clonotype with many counts. V gene TRBV20-1 combines with J gene TRBJ1-1; the match to TRBD1 covers 7 bases. CDR1 DFQATT and CDR2 SNEGSKA come from the germline V gene (reference sequence). The CDR3 totals 13 residues. Trimming cost V 6 bases and J 4 bases; bases outside gene matches: 8. The CDR3 nucleotides are TGCAGTGCAGGGGGCGCCGACGTCACTGAAGCTTTCTTT. This encodes CSAGGADVTEAFF.

This chain links TRBV5-1 with TRBJ2-7; 11 bases align to TRBD2. The CDR3 is 14 amino acids. CDR1 is SGHRS, CDR2 YFSETQ, per germline. The J segment lost 6 bases and the V segment lost 0 bases, leaving 2 bases of the junction unmatched. In DNA, the CDR3 is TGCGCCAGCAGCTTGGTACTAGCGGGAGTCGAGCAGTACTTC. Translating it yields CASSLVLAGVEQYF.

This clonotype was seen a few times. The J gene is TRBJ1-1, the V gene TRBV28; D remains unclear. Germline CDR1 is MDHEN and CDR2 is SYDVKM. The CDR3 covers 17 residues. Trimming stripped 2 bases from V and 3 bases from J, with 19 bases between. The CDR3: CASSLIQGSGEDTEAFF. Here the CDR3 DNA reads TGTGCCAGCAGTTTAATCCAAGGTAGTGGGGAGGACACTGAAGCTTTCTTT.

This clonotype was recorded at least ten times. The chain combines TRBV29-1 with TRBJ2-7, with D perhaps matching TRBD2 (7 bases). The CDR3 loop spans 13 amino acids. Germline CDR1 reads SQVTM; CDR2 reads ANQGSEA. Trimming took 4 bases from V and 2 from J, leaving 12 bases between them. The CDR3 DNA is TGCAGCGTTGTCCGGGGGGCGGCCTACGAGCAGTACTTC. Protein product: CSVVRGAAYEQYF.